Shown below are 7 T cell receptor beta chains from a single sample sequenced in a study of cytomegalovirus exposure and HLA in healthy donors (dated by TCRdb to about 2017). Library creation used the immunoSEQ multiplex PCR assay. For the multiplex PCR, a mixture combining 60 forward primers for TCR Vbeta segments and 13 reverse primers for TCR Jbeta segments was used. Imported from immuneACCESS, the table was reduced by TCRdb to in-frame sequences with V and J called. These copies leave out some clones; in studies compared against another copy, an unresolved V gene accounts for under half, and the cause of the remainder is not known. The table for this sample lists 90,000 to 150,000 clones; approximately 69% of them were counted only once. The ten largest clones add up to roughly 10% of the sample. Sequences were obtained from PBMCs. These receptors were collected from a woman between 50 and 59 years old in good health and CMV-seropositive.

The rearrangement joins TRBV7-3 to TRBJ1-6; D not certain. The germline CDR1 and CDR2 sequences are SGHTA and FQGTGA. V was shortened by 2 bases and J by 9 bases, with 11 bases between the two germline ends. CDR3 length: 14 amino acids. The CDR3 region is CASSLHYESSPLHF. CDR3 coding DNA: TGTGCCAGCAGCTTACATTATGAGTCTTCACCCCTCCACTTT.

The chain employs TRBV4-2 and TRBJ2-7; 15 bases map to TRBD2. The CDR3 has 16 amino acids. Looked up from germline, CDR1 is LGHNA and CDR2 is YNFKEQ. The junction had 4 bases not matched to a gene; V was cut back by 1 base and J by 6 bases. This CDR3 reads CASSQGGLAGGGEQYF. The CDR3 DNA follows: TGTGCCAGCAGCCAAGGGGGACTAGCGGGAGGAGGCGAGCAGTACTTC.

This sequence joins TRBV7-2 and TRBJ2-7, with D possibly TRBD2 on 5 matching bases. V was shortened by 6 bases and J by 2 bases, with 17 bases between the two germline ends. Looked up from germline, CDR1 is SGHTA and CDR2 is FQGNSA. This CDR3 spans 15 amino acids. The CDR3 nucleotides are TGTGCCAGCAGTTTAAAAGGTGGGAGTACCTACGAGCAGTACTTC. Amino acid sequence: CASSLKGGSTYEQYF. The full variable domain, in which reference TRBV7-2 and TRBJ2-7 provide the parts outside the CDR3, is GAGVSQSPSNKVTEKGKDVELRCDPISGHTALYWYRQSLGQGLEFLIYFQGNSAPDKSGLPSDRFSAERTGGSVSTLTIQRTQQEDSAVYLCASSLKGGSTYEQYFGPGTRLTVT.

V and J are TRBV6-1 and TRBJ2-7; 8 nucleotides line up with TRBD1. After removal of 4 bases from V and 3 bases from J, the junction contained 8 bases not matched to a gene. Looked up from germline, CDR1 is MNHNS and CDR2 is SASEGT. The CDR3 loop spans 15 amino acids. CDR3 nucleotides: TGTGCCAGCAGTGCTCATCGGGACAGGCGCTACGAGCAGTACTTC. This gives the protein CASSAHRDRRYEQYF.

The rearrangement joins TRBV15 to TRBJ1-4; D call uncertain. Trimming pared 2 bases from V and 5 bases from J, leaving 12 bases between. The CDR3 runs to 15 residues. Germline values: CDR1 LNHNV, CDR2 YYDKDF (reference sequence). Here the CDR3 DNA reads TGTGCCACCAGCAGACCGGGAGGGCTAAATGAAAAACTGTTTTTT. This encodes CATSRPGGLNEKLFF.

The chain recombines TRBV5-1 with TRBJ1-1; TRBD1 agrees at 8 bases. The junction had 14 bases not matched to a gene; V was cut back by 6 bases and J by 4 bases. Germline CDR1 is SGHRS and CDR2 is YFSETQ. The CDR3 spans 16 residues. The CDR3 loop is CASKGSGGMWGTEAFF. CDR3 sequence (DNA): TGCGCCAGCAAGGGGTCAGGGGGCATGTGGGGCACTGAAGCTTTCTTT.

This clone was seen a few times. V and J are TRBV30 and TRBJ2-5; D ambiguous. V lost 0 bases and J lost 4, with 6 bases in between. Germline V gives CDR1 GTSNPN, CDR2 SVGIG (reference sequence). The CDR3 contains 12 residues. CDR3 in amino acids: CAWSVPRETQYF. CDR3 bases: TGTGCCTGGAGTGTACCGAGAGAGACCCAGTACTTC.